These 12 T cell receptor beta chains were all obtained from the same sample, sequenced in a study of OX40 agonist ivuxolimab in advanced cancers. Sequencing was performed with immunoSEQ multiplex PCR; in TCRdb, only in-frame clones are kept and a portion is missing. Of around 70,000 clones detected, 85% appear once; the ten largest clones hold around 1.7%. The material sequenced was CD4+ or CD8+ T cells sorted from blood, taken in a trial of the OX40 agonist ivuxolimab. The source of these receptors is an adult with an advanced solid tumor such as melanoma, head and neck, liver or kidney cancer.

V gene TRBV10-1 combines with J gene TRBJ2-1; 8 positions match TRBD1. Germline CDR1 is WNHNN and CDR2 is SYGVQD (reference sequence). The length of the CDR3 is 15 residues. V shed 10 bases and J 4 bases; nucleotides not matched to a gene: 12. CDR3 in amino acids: CAIQDRDRPYNEQFF. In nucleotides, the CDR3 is TGCGCCATCCAGGACCGGGACAGGCCTTACAATGAGCAGTTCTTC.

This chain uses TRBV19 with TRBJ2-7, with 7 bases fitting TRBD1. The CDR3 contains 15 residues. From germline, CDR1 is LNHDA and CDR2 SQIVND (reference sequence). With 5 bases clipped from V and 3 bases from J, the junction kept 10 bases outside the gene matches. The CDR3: CASSSMDRRGYEQYF. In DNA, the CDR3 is TGTGCCAGTAGTTCCATGGACAGGAGAGGCTACGAGCAGTACTTC.

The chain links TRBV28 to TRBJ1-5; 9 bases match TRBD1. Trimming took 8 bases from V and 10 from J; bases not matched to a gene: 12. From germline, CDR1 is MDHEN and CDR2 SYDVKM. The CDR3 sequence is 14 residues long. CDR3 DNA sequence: TGTGCCAGCGTCCCGGACAGGGGTTTTCAACCCCAGCATTTT. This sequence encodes CASVPDRGFQPQHF.

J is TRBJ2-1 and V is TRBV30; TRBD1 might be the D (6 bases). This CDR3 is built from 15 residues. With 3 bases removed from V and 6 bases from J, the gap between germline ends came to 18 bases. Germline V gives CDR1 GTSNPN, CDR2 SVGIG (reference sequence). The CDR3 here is CAWSLDSSRVNEQFF. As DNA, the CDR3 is TGTGCCTGGAGCCTGGACAGTTCAAGGGTCAATGAGCAGTTCTTC.

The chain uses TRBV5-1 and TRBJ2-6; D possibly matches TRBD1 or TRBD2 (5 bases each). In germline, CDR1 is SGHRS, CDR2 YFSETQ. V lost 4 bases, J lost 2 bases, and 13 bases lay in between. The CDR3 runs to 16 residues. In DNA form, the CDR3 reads TGCGCCAGCAGCATAGGGACCCAACCTGGGGCCAACGTCCTGACTTTC. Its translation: CASSIGTQPGANVLTF.

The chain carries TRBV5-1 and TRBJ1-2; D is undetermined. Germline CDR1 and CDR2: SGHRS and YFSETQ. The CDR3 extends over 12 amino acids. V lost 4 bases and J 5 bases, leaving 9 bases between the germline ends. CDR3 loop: CASSPDAYGYTF. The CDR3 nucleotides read TGCGCCAGCAGCCCAGACGCATATGGCTACACCTTC.

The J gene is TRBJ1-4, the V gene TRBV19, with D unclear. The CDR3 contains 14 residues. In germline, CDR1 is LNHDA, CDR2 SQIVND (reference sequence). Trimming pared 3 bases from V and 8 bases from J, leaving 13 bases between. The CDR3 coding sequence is TGTGCCAGTAGTATCGGGCGCGGTGGGGAAAAACTGTTTTTT. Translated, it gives CASSIGRGGEKLFF.

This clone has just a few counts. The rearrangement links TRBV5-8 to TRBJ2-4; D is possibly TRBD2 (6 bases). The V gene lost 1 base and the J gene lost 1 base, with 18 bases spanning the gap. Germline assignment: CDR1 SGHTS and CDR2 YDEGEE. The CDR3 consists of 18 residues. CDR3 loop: CASSLRWRGGTAKNIQYF. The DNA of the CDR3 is TGTGCCAGCAGCTTGAGATGGAGGGGAGGAACGGCCAAAAACATTCAGTACTTC.

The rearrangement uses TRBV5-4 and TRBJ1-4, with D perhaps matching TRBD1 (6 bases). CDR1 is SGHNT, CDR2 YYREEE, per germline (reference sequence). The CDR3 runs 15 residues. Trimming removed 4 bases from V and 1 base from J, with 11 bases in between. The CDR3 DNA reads TGTGCCAGCAGCACCACAGGGAGAACTAATGAAAAACTGTTTTTT. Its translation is CASSTTGRTNEKLFF.

DNA for the CDR3: TGTGCCAGCAGCGCTCTGACGGGACACTCCTACAATGAGCAGTTCTTC. Its translation: CASSALTGHSYNEQFF. The gene calls are TRBV9 and TRBJ2-1, with D possibly being TRBD1 (6 bases). This CDR3 has 16 residues. Germline CDR1 is SGDLS and CDR2 is YYNGEE. V was cut by 3 bases and J by 0 bases, with 13 bases left in between.

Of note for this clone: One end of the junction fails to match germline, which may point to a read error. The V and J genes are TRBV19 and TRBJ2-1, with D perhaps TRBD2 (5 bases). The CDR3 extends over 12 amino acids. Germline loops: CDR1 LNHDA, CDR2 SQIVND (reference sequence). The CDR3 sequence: CASSVDLRGPVF. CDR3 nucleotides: TGTGCCAGTAGTGTAGACCTTCGGGGTCCGGTCTTC. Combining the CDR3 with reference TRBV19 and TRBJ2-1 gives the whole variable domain DGGITQSPKYLFRKEGQNVTLSCEQNLNHDAMYWYRQDPGQGLRLIYYSQIVNDFQKGDIAEGYSVSREKKESFPLTVTSAQKNPTAFYLCASSVDLRGPVFGPGTRLTVL.

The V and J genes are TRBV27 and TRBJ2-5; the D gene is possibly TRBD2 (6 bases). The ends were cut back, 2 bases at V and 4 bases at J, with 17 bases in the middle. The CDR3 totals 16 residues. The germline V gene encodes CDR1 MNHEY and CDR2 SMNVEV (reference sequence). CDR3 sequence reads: CASSLGPGVGRETQYF. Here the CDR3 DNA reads TGTGCCAGCAGTTTAGGTCCGGGAGTAGGTAGAGAGACCCAGTACTTC.